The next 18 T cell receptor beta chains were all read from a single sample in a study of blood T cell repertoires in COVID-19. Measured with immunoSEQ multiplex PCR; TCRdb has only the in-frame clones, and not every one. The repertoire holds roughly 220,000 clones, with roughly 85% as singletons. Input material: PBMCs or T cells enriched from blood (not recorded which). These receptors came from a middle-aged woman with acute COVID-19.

CDR3 nucleotides: TGTGCCAGCAGCGTAGACAGGACAGGGGGCGCTGGCTACACCTTC. Its translation: CASSVDRTGGAGYTF. V usage is TRBV9 and J usage is TRBJ1-2; the match to TRBD1 covers 11 bases. Germline V CDR1 and CDR2: SGDLS, YYNGEE. The CDR3 totals 15 residues. Trimming cost V 0 bases and J 7 bases; bases outside gene matches: 5.

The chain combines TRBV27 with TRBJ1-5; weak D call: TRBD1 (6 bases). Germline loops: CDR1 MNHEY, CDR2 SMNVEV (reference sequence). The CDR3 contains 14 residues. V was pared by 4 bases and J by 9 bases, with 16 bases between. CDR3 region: CASSYTGSGTPQHF. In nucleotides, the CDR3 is TGTGCCAGCAGTTATACAGGGAGCGGGACGCCCCAGCATTTT.

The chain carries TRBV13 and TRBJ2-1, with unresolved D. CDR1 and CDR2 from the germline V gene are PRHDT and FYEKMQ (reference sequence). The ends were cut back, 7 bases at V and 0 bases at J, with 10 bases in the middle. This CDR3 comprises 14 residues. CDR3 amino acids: CASTGGSSYNEQFF. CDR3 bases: TGTGCCAGCACCGGCGGCAGCTCCTACAATGAGCAGTTCTTC.

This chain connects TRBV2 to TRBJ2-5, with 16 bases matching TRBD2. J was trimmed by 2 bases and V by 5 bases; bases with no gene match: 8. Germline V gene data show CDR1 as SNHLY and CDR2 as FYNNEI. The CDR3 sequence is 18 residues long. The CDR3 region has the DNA TGTGCCAGCAGTACCCCGGGACTAGCGGGGGGGATACAAGAGACCCAGTACTTC. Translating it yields CASSTPGLAGGIQETQYF.

The CDR3 loop reads CASKPPWGGGTDTQYF. The CDR3 region has the DNA TGTGCCAGTAAACCCCCCTGGGGGGGAGGGACAGATACGCAGTATTTT. The V gene is TRBV19, the J gene TRBJ2-3; TRBD2 matches at 7 bases. This CDR3 is built from 16 residues. V was pared by 7 bases and J by 3 bases, with 13 bases of the junction left unmatched. Germline-derived CDR1 and CDR2 are LNHDA and SQIVND (reference sequence).

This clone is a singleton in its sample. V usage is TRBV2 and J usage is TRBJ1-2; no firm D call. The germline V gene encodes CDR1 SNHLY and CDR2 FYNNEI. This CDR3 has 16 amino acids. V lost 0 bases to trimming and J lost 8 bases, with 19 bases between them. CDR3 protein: CASSEAGLGVVGGYTF. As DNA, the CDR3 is TGTGCCAGCAGTGAAGCTGGTCTCGGGGTAGTCGGCGGCTACACCTTC.

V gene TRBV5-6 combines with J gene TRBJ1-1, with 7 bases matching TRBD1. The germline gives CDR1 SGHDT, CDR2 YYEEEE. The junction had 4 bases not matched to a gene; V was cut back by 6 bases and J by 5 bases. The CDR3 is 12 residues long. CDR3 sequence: CASTYRGTEAFF. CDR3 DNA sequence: TGTGCCAGCACCTACAGGGGAACTGAAGCTTTCTTT.

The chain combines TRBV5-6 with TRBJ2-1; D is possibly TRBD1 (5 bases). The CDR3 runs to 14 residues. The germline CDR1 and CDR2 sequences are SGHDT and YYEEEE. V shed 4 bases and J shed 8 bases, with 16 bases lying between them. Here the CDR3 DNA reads TGTGCCAGCAGCCTGCAGGGTTCGCTCGATGAGCAGTTCTTC. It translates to CASSLQGSLDEQFF. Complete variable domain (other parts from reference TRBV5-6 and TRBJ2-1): DAGVTQSPTHLIKTRGQQVTLRCSPKSGHDTVSWYQQALGQGPQFIFQYYEEEERQRGNFPDRFSGHQFPNYSSELNVNALLLGDSALYLCASSLQGSLDEQFFGPGTRLTVL.

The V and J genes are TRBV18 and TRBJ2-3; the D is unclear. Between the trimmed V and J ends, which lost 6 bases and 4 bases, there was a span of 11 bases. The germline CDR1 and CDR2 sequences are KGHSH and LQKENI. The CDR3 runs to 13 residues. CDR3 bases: TGTGCCAGCTCCCCGCAAAGCGCAGATACGCAGTATTTT. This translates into CASSPQSADTQYF.

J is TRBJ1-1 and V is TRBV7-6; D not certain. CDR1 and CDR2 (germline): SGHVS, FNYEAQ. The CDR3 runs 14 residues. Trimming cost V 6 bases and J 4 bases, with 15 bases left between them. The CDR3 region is CASRGGGGSTEAFF. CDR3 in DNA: TGTGCCAGCAGAGGAGGAGGTGGGAGCACTGAAGCTTTCTTT. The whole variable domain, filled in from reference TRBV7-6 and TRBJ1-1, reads GAGVSQSPRYKVTKRGQDVALRCDPISGHVSLYWYRQALGQGPEFLTYFNYEAQQDKSGLPNDRFSAERPEGSISTLTIQRTEQRDSAMYRCASRGGGGSTEAFFGQGTRLTVV.

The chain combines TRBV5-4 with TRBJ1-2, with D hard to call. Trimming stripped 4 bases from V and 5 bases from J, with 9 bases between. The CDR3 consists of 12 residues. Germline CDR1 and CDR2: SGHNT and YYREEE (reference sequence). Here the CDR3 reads CASSLLGYGYTF. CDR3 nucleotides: TGTGCCAGCAGCCTGCTAGGTTATGGCTACACCTTC.

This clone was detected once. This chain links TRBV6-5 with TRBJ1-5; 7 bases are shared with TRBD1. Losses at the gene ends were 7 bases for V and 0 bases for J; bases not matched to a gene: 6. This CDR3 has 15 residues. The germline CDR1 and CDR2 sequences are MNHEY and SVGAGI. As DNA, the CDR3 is TGTGCCAGCACCACAGGGGCCTTTAGCAATCAGCCCCAGCATTTT. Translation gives CASTTGAFSNQPQHF.

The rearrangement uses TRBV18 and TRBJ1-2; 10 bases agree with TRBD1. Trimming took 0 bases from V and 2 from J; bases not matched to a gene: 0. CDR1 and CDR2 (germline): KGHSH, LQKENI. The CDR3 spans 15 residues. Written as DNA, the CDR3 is TGTGCCAGCTCACCACCGGGACAGGGGAACTATGGCTACACCTTC. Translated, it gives CASSPPGQGNYGYTF.

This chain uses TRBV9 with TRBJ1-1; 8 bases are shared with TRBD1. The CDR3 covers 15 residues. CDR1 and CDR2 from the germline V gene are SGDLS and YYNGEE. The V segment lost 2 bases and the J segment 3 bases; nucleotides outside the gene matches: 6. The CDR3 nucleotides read TGTGCCAGCAGCGTGAGCAGGGGGCGAGACACTGAAGCTTTCTTT. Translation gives CASSVSRGRDTEAFF.

The CDR3: CASSLAGDRGTEAFF. In DNA form, the CDR3 reads TGTGCCAGCAGCTTGGCCGGGGACAGGGGCACTGAAGCTTTCTTT. The rearrangement links TRBV5-8 to TRBJ1-1; 10 positions match TRBD1. V lost 0 bases and J lost 4; bases outside the gene matches: 3. The CDR3 is 15 residues long. Germline-derived CDR1 and CDR2 are SGHTS and YDEGEE.

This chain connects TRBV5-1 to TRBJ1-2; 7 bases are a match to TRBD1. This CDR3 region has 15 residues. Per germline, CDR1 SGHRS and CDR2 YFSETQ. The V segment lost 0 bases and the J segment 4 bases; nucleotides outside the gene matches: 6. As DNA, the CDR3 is TGCGCCAGCAGCTTGGGGGTAGGGGGCGGCTATGGCTACACCTTC. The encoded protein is CASSLGVGGGYGYTF.

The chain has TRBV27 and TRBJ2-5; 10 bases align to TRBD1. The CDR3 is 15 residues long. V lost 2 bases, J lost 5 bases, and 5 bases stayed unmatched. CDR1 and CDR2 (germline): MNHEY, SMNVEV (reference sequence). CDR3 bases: TGTGCCAGCAGTTTAGGGACAGGGGTGTGGGAGACCCAGTACTTC. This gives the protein CASSLGTGVWETQYF.

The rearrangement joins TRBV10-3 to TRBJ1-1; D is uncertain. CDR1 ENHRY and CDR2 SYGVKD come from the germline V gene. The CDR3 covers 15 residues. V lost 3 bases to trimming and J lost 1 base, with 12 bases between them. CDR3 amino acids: CAISEWELGNTEAFF. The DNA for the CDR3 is TGTGCCATCAGTGAATGGGAGTTAGGGAACACTGAAGCTTTCTTT.